Following are 24 T cell receptor beta chains from one sample sequenced in a study of PD-L1 blockade in urothelial cancer. Time point: peripheral blood 6 weeks after treatment start. Libraries were prepared by immunoSEQ multiplex PCR; TCRdb keeps only in-frame clonotypes and omits some of them. Here the sample spans 95,000 to 150,000 clones, approximately 85% being singletons. Source: PBMCs, taken around atezolizumab (anti-PD-L1) treatment. The receptors stem from a man between 45 and 60 years old with urothelial cancer.

This clone has more than one count but fewer than ten. The chain couples TRBV28 to TRBJ2-7; possibly TRBD2 for D (6 bases). The V and J ends lost 2 bases and 7 bases respectively, with 15 bases between them. The length of the CDR3 is 14 residues. Germline CDR1 and CDR2: MDHEN and SYDVKM. CDR3 amino acids: CASSLVRRGWEQYF. The DNA of the CDR3 is TGTGCCAGCAGTTTAGTGCGGCGGGGTTGGGAGCAGTACTTC. The variable domain in full, completed from reference TRBV28 and TRBJ2-7, reads DVKVTQSSRYLVKRTGEKVFLECVQDMDHENMFWYRQDPGLGLRLIYFSYDVKMKEKGDIPEGYSVSREKKERFSLILESASTNQTSMYLCASSLVRRGWEQYFGPGTRLTVT.

This clone came up a few times. The V and J genes are TRBV29-1 and TRBJ2-7; D might be TRBD1 (5 bases). Looked up from germline, CDR1 is SQVTM and CDR2 is ANQGSEA. Trimming shortened V by 4 bases and J by 0 bases, and 13 bases separated the two germline ends. The CDR3 sequence is 14 residues long. CDR3 sequence: CSVGGILSSYEQYF. Written as DNA, the CDR3 is TGCAGCGTTGGGGGCATCCTGAGCTCCTACGAGCAGTACTTC.

This chain joins TRBV5-1 and TRBJ2-5, with D unresolved. The CDR3 length is 14 residues. The germline V gene has CDR1 SGHRS and CDR2 YFSETQ. Between the trimmed V and J ends, which lost 0 bases and 2 bases, there was a span of 8 bases. CDR3 amino acids: CASSLAVRQETQYF. The CDR3 DNA reads as TGCGCCAGCAGCTTGGCCGTCCGGCAAGAGACCCAGTACTTC.

V usage is TRBV5-1 and J usage is TRBJ1-1; perhaps TRBD1 as D (5 bases). The length of the CDR3 is 13 residues. Germline loops: CDR1 SGHRS, CDR2 YFSETQ. Trimming shortened V by 0 bases and J by 4 bases, and 7 bases separated the two germline ends. The CDR3 coding sequence is TGCGCCAGCAGCTTGGAGGGGTCCACTGAAGCTTTCTTT. This translates into CASSLEGSTEAFF.

This clone showed up just once. The chain links TRBV28 to TRBJ2-2; maybe TRBD2 (6 bases). This CDR3 spans 15 amino acids. V lost 3 bases and J lost 1, with 9 bases in between. From germline, CDR1 is MDHEN and CDR2 SYDVKM. The CDR3 nucleotides are TGTGCCAGCAGTTTGCCCGGGAGGAACACCGGGGAGCTGTTTTTT. It yields the protein CASSLPGRNTGELFF.

The chain uses TRBV30 and TRBJ2-6; weak D call: TRBD2 (5 bases). Germline V gives CDR1 GTSNPN, CDR2 SVGIG (reference sequence). This CDR3 is 15 amino acids long. V lost 3 bases and J lost 0, with 9 bases in between. The CDR3 DNA reads as TGTGCCTGGAGGTCAGGAGGCTCTGGGGCCAACGTCCTGACTTTC. This sequence encodes CAWRSGGSGANVLTF.

CDR3: CASSLVPGVIGELFF. The CDR3 DNA reads TGCGCCAGCAGCTTGGTTCCGGGGGTCATCGGGGAGCTGTTTTTT. This chain links TRBV5-1 with TRBJ2-2; the D gene is possibly TRBD2 (6 bases). The ends were cut back, 0 bases at V and 7 bases at J, with 13 bases in the middle. The CDR3 spans 15 residues. Germline V lookup: CDR1 SGHRS, CDR2 YFSETQ.

This clone was recorded a few times. The chain uses TRBV13 and TRBJ1-1; D is perhaps TRBD1 (6 bases). The CDR3 is 13 residues long. V was pared by 5 bases and J by 5 bases, with 12 bases between. CDR1 is PRHDT, CDR2 FYEKMQ, per germline (reference sequence). The CDR3: CASSRTVRTEAFF. The CDR3, as DNA: TGTGCCAGCAGCCGGACAGTTAGAACTGAAGCTTTCTTT.

The chain uses TRBV5-4 and TRBJ1-1, with 11 bases lining up with TRBD1. J was trimmed by 0 bases and V by 4 bases; bases with no gene match: 5. Germline values: CDR1 SGHNT, CDR2 YYREEE (reference sequence). The CDR3 consists of 16 residues. Here the CDR3 DNA reads TGTGCCAGCAGCCTAGGACAGGGGGCCATGAACACTGAAGCTTTCTTT. Amino acid sequence: CASSLGQGAMNTEAFF.

The rearrangement uses TRBV18 and TRBJ1-2; the D gene is possibly TRBD1 (5 bases). Germline V gives CDR1 KGHSH, CDR2 LQKENI. The V and J ends lost 3 bases and 7 bases respectively, with 15 bases between them. This CDR3 is built from 14 residues. This chain's CDR3 is CASSPQGLHSGYTF. CDR3 nucleotide sequence: TGTGCCAGCTCACCCCAGGGTCTCCATAGTGGCTACACCTTC.

The rearrangement joins TRBV28 to TRBJ1-3, with 9 positions matching TRBD1. Looked up from germline, CDR1 is MDHEN and CDR2 is SYDVKM. J gave up 4 bases and V 2 bases, and 3 bases lay outside the gene matches. This CDR3 spans 15 amino acids. CDR3 bases: TGTGCCAGCAGTTTAGGGACAGGGCTCGGAAACACCATATATTTT. Encoded protein: CASSLGTGLGNTIYF.

The chain uses TRBV19 and TRBJ2-4, with D maybe TRBD2 (6 bases). V lost 3 bases and J lost 0, with 15 bases in between. CDR3 length: 17 residues. Germline V CDR1 and CDR2: LNHDA, SQIVND (reference sequence). The CDR3: CASSIGRWEEAKNIQYF. The CDR3 DNA follows: TGTGCCAGTAGTATCGGACGATGGGAGGAAGCCAAAAACATTCAGTACTTC.

This clone was seen just once. The chain recombines TRBV11-3 with TRBJ2-2; perhaps TRBD2 as D (5 bases). This CDR3 is built from 15 residues. In germline, CDR1 is SGHNT, CDR2 YENEEA. The V end was cut by 2 bases, the J end by 1 base, with 8 bases between. The CDR3 DNA follows: TGTGCCAGCAGCTTATCCCGGGAGAACACCGGGGAGCTGTTTTTT. Amino acids: CASSLSRENTGELFF.

The chain uses TRBV5-6 and TRBJ1-4, with a possible D match to TRBD1 (6 bases). This CDR3 comprises 17 residues. From germline, CDR1 is SGHDT and CDR2 YYEEEE. Trimming took 6 bases from V and 8 from J, leaving 26 bases between them. CDR3 in DNA: TGTGCCAGCACCCTGTTAGCTTCGATGCAGGGGCCGGAAAAACTGTTTTTT. Translation gives CASTLLASMQGPEKLFF.

This clone was picked up one time. The chain joins TRBV5-1 to TRBJ1-4; 10 positions match TRBD1. This CDR3 is built from 14 residues. V dropped 4 bases and J dropped 6; count of bases not matched to a gene: 3. Germline CDR1 SGHRS, CDR2 YFSETQ. CDR3 protein: CASSLGQGDEKLFF. CDR3 DNA: TGCGCCAGCAGCCTTGGACAGGGGGATGAAAAACTGTTTTTT.

This rearrangement joins TRBV7-3 to TRBJ2-1; the D is unclear. The CDR3 covers 12 residues. Trimming cost V 5 bases and J 10 bases, with 12 bases left between them. The germline gives CDR1 SGHTA, CDR2 FQGTGA. The CDR3 DNA reads TGTGCCAGCAGCCCCGAGGTTGGGGAGCAGTTCTTC. This encodes CASSPEVGEQFF.

About this clone: A read error may be the cause here, since a much bigger clone is one base away. The CDR3 loop is CASSASGRAYNEQFF. Here the CDR3 DNA reads TGTGCCAGCAGCGCCAGCGGGAGGGCCTACAATGAGCAGTTCTTC. The V and J genes are TRBV11-2 and TRBJ2-1; 10 bases match TRBD2. CDR1 SGHAT and CDR2 FQNNGV come from the germline V gene. The junction had 3 bases not matched to a gene; V was cut back by 5 bases and J by 2 bases. This CDR3 has 15 amino acids.

The rearrangement joins TRBV5-1 to TRBJ1-2, with D uncertain. The CDR3 covers 15 residues. CDR1 is SGHRS, CDR2 YFSETQ, per germline. Between the trimmed V and J ends, which lost 0 bases and 1 base, there was a span of 10 bases. CDR3 nucleotide sequence: TGCGCCAGCAGCTTGGAGTCAGCGATTAACTATGGCTACACCTTC. Its translation is CASSLESAINYGYTF. The whole variable domain, remainder taken from reference TRBV5-1 and TRBJ1-2, is KAGVTQTPRYLIKTRGQQVTLSCSPISGHRSVSWYQQTPGQGLQFLFEYFSETQRNKGNFPGRFSGRQFSNSRSEMNVSTLELGDSALYLCASSLESAINYGYTFGSGTRLTVV.

The CDR3 loop reads CASSAGGYTGELFF. Here the CDR3 DNA reads TGTGCCAGCAGCGCTGGAGGATACACCGGGGAGCTGTTTTTT. The chain uses TRBV11-2 and TRBJ2-2, with D possibly being TRBD2 (5 bases). Germline V gene lookup returns CDR1 SGHAT and CDR2 FQNNGV. Trimming shortened V by 5 bases and J by 3 bases, and 10 bases separated the two germline ends. The CDR3 consists of 14 residues.

The count of this clone is one. This chain links TRBV19 with TRBJ2-5; no clear D gene. Germline V gene sequence: CDR1 LNHDA, CDR2 SQIVND (reference sequence). This CDR3 is 15 amino acids long. V lost 5 bases and J 2 bases, leaving 15 bases between the germline ends. The CDR3 reads CASSRRHTDQETQYF. For the CDR3, the DNA is TGTGCCAGTAGTCGCCGCCATACAGATCAAGAGACCCAGTACTTC.

The rearrangement links TRBV6-5 to TRBJ2-7; the D gene is possibly TRBD2 (6 bases). Germline CDR1 and CDR2: MNHEY and SVGAGI. There are 13 residues in the CDR3. Trimming took off 8 bases at V and 0 bases at J, with 11 bases between the two ends. This CDR3 is CASGDWSSYEQYF. CDR3 DNA: TGTGCCAGCGGGGACTGGAGCTCCTACGAGCAGTACTTC.

The chain employs TRBV25-1 and TRBJ2-3; maybe TRBD1 (6 bases). CDR3 length equals 15 residues. Germline CDR1 reads MGHDK; CDR2 reads SYGVNS. Trimming pared 0 bases from V and 2 bases from J, leaving 9 bases between. CDR3 loop: CASSEYGQITDTQYF. DNA for the CDR3: TGTGCCAGCAGTGAATATGGACAGATCACAGATACGCAGTATTTT.

The chain joins TRBV28 to TRBJ1-2; D is undetermined. CDR3 size: 16 residues. CDR1 and CDR2 from the germline V gene are MDHEN and SYDVKM. Trimming removed 8 bases at V and 4 bases at J, with 23 bases between. This CDR3 is CASATPSPPEPYGYTF. DNA for the CDR3: TGTGCCAGCGCGACTCCAAGCCCCCCAGAGCCCTATGGCTACACCTTC.

This clone appeared a single time. The chain combines TRBV30 with TRBJ1-5; TRBD1 might be the D (6 bases). The CDR3 runs to 13 residues. Germline V gives CDR1 GTSNPN, CDR2 SVGIG (reference sequence). Deletions cut 3 bases from V and 6 bases from J, with 12 bases between. The CDR3 bases are TGTGCCTGGAGCTCCCGAGGGGGTCAGCCCCAGCATTTT. It encodes CAWSSRGGQPQHF.